One and the same sample provided the 27 T cell receptor beta chains below, sequenced in a study of identical twins. TCRdb passed the 5' RACE reads through MiXCR, listing each CDR3 protein once. This table has around 690,000 distinct CDR3 sequences, 21% appearing once. These data also formed part of another study, on T cells expressing NK-cell markers.

Sequencing was done on a sample of PBMCs. The receptors were sampled from a woman under 30 in good health.

In its sample, this clonotype was seen many times. The V and J genes are TRBV4-2 and TRBJ1-5, with TRBD1 matching over 7 bases. V shed 0 bases, J shed 3 bases, and the junction held 8 bases outside the gene matches. The CDR3 runs to 17 residues. Germline assignment: CDR1 LGHNA and CDR2 YNFKEQ. Here the CDR3 reads CASSQDGSQGVNQPQHF. In nucleotides, the CDR3 is TGTGCCAGCAGCCAAGATGGTTCGCAGGGGGTCAATCAGCCCCAGCATTTT.

V usage is TRBV12-3 or TRBV12-4 and J usage is TRBJ1-1; 8 bases agree with TRBD1. V was pared by 1 base and J by 11 bases, with 12 bases of the junction left unmatched. The CDR3 is 15 amino acids. In nucleotides, the CDR3 is TGTGCCAGCAGTTTAGAAGGGACAGGTGTCCGTGAGGCTTTCTTT. This encodes CASSLEGTGVREAFF.

There are a few counts of this clonotype. The rearrangement uses TRBV19 and TRBJ2-7; 11 nucleotides line up with TRBD2. Germline values: CDR1 LNHDA, CDR2 SQIVND (reference sequence). The CDR3 covers 15 residues. V shed 5 bases and J 3 bases; nucleotides not matched to a gene: 6. The CDR3 region has the DNA TGTGCCAGTAGTGCCATAGCGGGAGGGATCTACGAGCAGTACTTC. Translating gives CASSAIAGGIYEQYF.

This clonotype was seen more than once but under ten times. The chain links TRBV7-9 to TRBJ2-1, with TRBD2 matching 9 bases. Germline CDR1 reads SEHNR; CDR2 reads FQNEAQ (reference sequence). There are 16 residues in the CDR3. V was pared by 6 bases and J by 6 bases, with 12 bases of the junction left unmatched. CDR3 residues: CASSARLAGWTNEQFF. CDR3 sequence (DNA): TGTGCCAGCAGTGCCCGTCTAGCGGGGTGGACCAATGAGCAGTTCTTC. The whole variable domain, remainder taken from reference TRBV7-9 and TRBJ2-1, is DTGVSQNPRHKITKRGQNVTFRCDPISEHNRLYWYRQTLGQGPEFLTYFQNEAQLEKSRLLSDRFSAERPKGSFSTLEIQRTEQGDSAMYLCASSARLAGWTNEQFFGPGTRLTVL.

The genes are TRBV9 and TRBJ2-4; D unresolved. This CDR3 is built from 13 residues. CDR1 is SGDLS, CDR2 YYNGEE, per germline. V lost 0 bases and J 6 bases, leaving 7 bases between the germline ends. CDR3: CASSVDARNIQYF. In nucleotides, the CDR3 is TGTGCCAGCAGCGTAGATGCGCGAAACATTCAGTACTTC.

This clonotype has a count of ten or more. The chain uses TRBV21-1 and TRBJ1-2. TRBV21-1 is marked as a pseudogene. The length of the CDR3 is 15 residues. CDR3 protein: CASSKGEGFDYGYTF. Written as DNA, the CDR3 is TGTGCCAGCAGCAAAGGAGAGGGTTTCGACTATGGCTACACCTTC.

The table lists this clonotype with a count of one. The germline gene is not matched at one end of the junction; a read error may be the cause. The gene calls are TRBV29-1 and TRBJ2-1; TRBD2 is a possible D gene (5 bases). The V gene's germline CDR1 is SQVTM and CDR2 ANQGSEA. The CDR3 contains 11 residues. CDR3 residues: CGVEEGFEQFF. The DNA for the CDR3 is TGCGGCGTTGAAGAGGGCTTTGAGCAGTTCTTC.

This clonotype was recorded a few times. The chain carries TRBV2 and TRBJ2-5; D unresolved. The V gene's germline CDR1 is SNHLY and CDR2 FYNNEI. Trimming took off 3 bases at V and 2 bases at J, with 10 bases between the two ends. This CDR3 spans 14 amino acids. As DNA, the CDR3 is TGTGCCAGCAGTGATTCCCGCGGTCAAGAGACCCAGTACTTC. Protein sequence: CASSDSRGQETQYF. Full variable domain (missing parts from reference TRBV2 and TRBJ2-5): EPEVTQTPSHQVTQMGQEVILRCVPISNHLYFYWYRQILGQKVEFLVSFYNNEISEKSEIFDDQFSVERPDGSNFTLKIRSTKLEDSAMYFCASSDSRGQETQYFGPGTRLLVL.

The chain combines TRBV10-2 with TRBJ2-1; D could derive from TRBD1 or TRBD2 (7 bases each). Per germline, CDR1 WSHSY and CDR2 SAAADI. CDR3 size: 15 residues. V shed 6 bases and J shed 9 bases, with 21 bases lying between them. Written as DNA, the CDR3 is TGCGCCAGCAGCCCCACGGGAACAGGGGAGGGTGAGCAGTTCTTC. Its protein product is CASSPTGTGEGEQFF.

This chain connects TRBV4-3 to TRBJ2-3; D remains ambiguous. Germline V gives CDR1 LGHNA, CDR2 YSLEER. Trimming stripped 0 bases from V and 6 bases from J, with 7 bases between. The CDR3 is 13 residues long. The CDR3 is CASSQETRDTQYF. DNA for the CDR3: TGCGCCAGCAGCCAAGAGACCCGGGATACGCAGTATTTT.

This clonotype was observed a few times. This chain uses TRBV7-9 with TRBJ1-3; TRBD1 agrees at 7 bases. With 7 bases clipped from V and 4 bases from J, the junction kept 4 bases outside the gene matches. This CDR3 is built from 13 residues. In germline, CDR1 is SEHNR, CDR2 FQNEAQ (reference sequence). CDR3: CASIQGSGNTIYF. The CDR3 DNA reads as TGTGCCAGCATACAGGGGTCAGGAAACACCATATATTTT.

This sequence joins TRBV27 and TRBJ1-1; 8 bases align to TRBD1. Germline V gene sequence: CDR1 MNHEY, CDR2 SMNVEV (reference sequence). This CDR3 contains 13 residues. The ends lost 6 bases at V and 5 bases at J; junction bases unmatched: 5. The CDR3 region is CASSRTGWTEAFF. The CDR3 nucleotides read TGTGCCAGCAGCCGGACAGGGTGGACTGAAGCTTTCTTT.

The J gene is TRBJ2-1, the V gene TRBV7-9; 12 bases line up with TRBD2. The CDR3 length is 16 residues. Trimming removed 4 bases from V and 0 bases from J; junction bases left unmatched: 1. Germline assignment: CDR1 SEHNR and CDR2 FQNEAQ (reference sequence). The DNA of the CDR3 is TGTGCCAGCAGCTCGGGACTAGCGGGCTCCTACAATGAGCAGTTCTTC. Translated, it gives CASSSGLAGSYNEQFF. Supplemented by reference TRBV7-9 and TRBJ2-1, the full variable domain reads DTGVSQNPRHKITKRGQNVTFRCDPISEHNRLYWYRQTLGQGPEFLTYFQNEAQLEKSRLLSDRFSAERPKGSFSTLEIQRTEQGDSAMYLCASSSGLAGSYNEQFFGPGTRLTVL.

The CDR3 nucleotides are TGTGCCATCAGTGTAACACCAATATCCAGGGGAGCCGGAGCTTTCTTT. Its protein product is CAISVTPISRGAGAFF. The chain recombines TRBV10-3 with TRBJ1-1; D perhaps matches TRBD1 (6 bases). Trimming took off 4 bases at V and 10 bases at J, with 25 bases between the two ends. CDR3 length: 16 amino acids. In germline, CDR1 is ENHRY, CDR2 SYGVKD.

This clonotype has just a few counts. This chain links TRBV29-1 with TRBJ2-4; 8 bases match TRBD2. Germline CDR1 reads SQVTM; CDR2 reads ANQGSEA. This CDR3 has 14 residues. V trimming: 4 bases; J trimming: 8 bases; junction bases outside the gene matches: 10. CDR3 sequence (DNA): TGCAGCGTTGCGCGAAGCGGGGGTCGGGACATTCAGTACTTC. Its translation: CSVARSGGRDIQYF.

The chain is built from TRBV5-1 and TRBJ2-3; D is possibly TRBD2 (5 bases). Germline CDR1 is SGHRS and CDR2 is YFSETQ. The CDR3 runs to 15 residues. V was clipped by 4 bases and J by 4 bases, with 16 bases between them. CDR3 sequence reads: CASSVGLSGADTQYF. The CDR3 DNA follows: TGCGCCAGCAGCGTCGGACTGAGTGGCGCAGATACGCAGTATTTT.

This clonotype appeared many times. The V call is TRBV7-9, the J call TRBJ1-6; D uncertain. This CDR3 region has 15 residues. V lost 8 bases and J lost 7, with 18 bases in between. CDR1 is SEHNR, CDR2 FQNEAQ, per germline (reference sequence). For the CDR3, the DNA is TGTGCCAGCCTCAATTTCGGGGTCGACAATTCACCCCTCCACTTT. This sequence encodes CASLNFGVDNSPLHF.

The J gene is TRBJ2-2, the V gene TRBV5-1; TRBD2 might be the D (6 bases). The germline CDR1 and CDR2 sequences are SGHRS and YFSETQ. Trimming left V 6 bases short and J 3 bases short, with 9 bases between. This CDR3 spans 13 amino acids. The CDR3 loop is CASKGGDTGELFF. CDR3 in DNA: TGCGCCAGCAAAGGAGGGGACACCGGGGAGCTGTTTTTT.

This clonotype was picked up a small number of times. The V call is TRBV12-3 or TRBV12-4, the J call TRBJ1-1; D gene ambiguous. The V and J ends lost 7 bases and 3 bases respectively, with 15 bases between them. This CDR3 spans 14 amino acids. CDR3 sequence reads: CASTAYGVDTEAFF. CDR3 sequence (DNA): TGTGCCAGCACCGCCTATGGGGTGGACACTGAAGCTTTCTTT.

This chain links TRBV18 with TRBJ2-7; 8 bases map to TRBD1. The CDR3 totals 16 residues. The germline gives CDR1 KGHSH, CDR2 LQKENI. Trimming took 3 bases from V and 1 from J; bases not matched to a gene: 8. The CDR3 is CASSPFNRTGSYEQYF. CDR3 in DNA: TGTGCCAGCTCACCTTTCAATAGGACAGGGTCCTACGAGCAGTACTTC.

This clonotype was detected only a few times. The CDR3: CASSAGQGTYNEQFF. The CDR3 coding sequence is TGTGCCAGCAGCGCGGGACAGGGGACCTACAATGAGCAGTTCTTC. The rearrangement uses TRBV5-5 and TRBJ2-1; 10 bases are a match to TRBD1. CDR3 length: 15 residues. The V segment lost 4 bases and the J segment 2 bases; nucleotides outside the gene matches: 3. Germline CDR1 and CDR2: SGHKS and YYEKEE (reference sequence).

This clonotype was detected ten times or more. The V gene is TRBV5-1, the J gene TRBJ1-3; D gene uncertain. V lost 4 bases to trimming and J lost 4 bases, with 9 bases between them. The CDR3 has 13 residues. The V gene's germline CDR1 is SGHRS and CDR2 YFSETQ. The CDR3 DNA reads as TGCGCCAGCAGCCAAGAGACAGGAAACACCATATATTTT. Amino acids: CASSQETGNTIYF.

This rearrangement joins TRBV5-1 to TRBJ2-1; D is uncertain. The germline gives CDR1 SGHRS, CDR2 YFSETQ. This CDR3 comprises 16 residues. V lost 0 bases and J 2 bases, leaving 12 bases between the germline ends. CDR3 amino acids: CASSLATDTTYNEQFF. The CDR3 nucleotides are TGCGCCAGCAGCTTGGCTACAGATACTACCTACAATGAGCAGTTCTTC.

V is TRBV20-1 and J is TRBJ2-7; D is possibly TRBD1 or TRBD2 (5 bases each). Germline V lookup: CDR1 DFQATT, CDR2 SNEGSKA (reference sequence). V dropped 5 bases and J dropped 7 bases, with 21 bases sitting between them. The CDR3 extends over 14 amino acids. CDR3 region: CSASPSGPRSEQYF. Written as DNA, the CDR3 is TGCAGTGCTTCTCCCTCGGGACCGAGAAGTGAGCAGTACTTC.

The chain uses TRBV12-5 and TRBJ2-1; D is ambiguous. V lost 3 bases and J lost 8, with 5 bases in between. This CDR3 region has 11 residues. The germline gives CDR1 LGHNT, CDR2 FRNRAP. The CDR3 coding sequence is TGTGCTAGTGGTTTTCTCGATGAGCAGTTCTTC. Encoded protein: CASGFLDEQFF.

This clonotype was counted between two and nine times. This chain connects TRBV20-1 to TRBJ1-2; unclear D gene. The CDR3 consists of 14 residues. Per the germline V gene, CDR1 is DFQATT and CDR2 is SNEGSKA (reference sequence). V was trimmed by 0 bases and J by 2 bases, leaving 10 bases between them. The CDR3 sequence: CSARDLRLNYGYTF. The CDR3 DNA is TGCAGTGCTAGAGATCTCAGACTCAACTATGGCTACACCTTC.

The chain employs TRBV6-2 or TRBV6-3 and TRBJ1-5, with D uncertain. V lost 6 bases, J lost 3 bases, and 12 bases lay in between. This CDR3 comprises 14 residues. The germline V gene has CDR1 MNHEY and CDR2 SVGEGT. The CDR3 nucleotides read TGTGCCAGCAGACCTACCCAGTTCAATCAGCCCCAGCATTTT. Residues: CASRPTQFNQPQHF.